The 5 T cell receptor beta chains listed next were all sequenced from one sample in a study of STAT3 mutations in large granular lymphocyte leukemia. Study-level points and caveats: Every T-cell large granular lymphocyte leukemia patient had at least one immunodominant TCR beta clonotype.

TCRdb's table, derived via immunoSEQ multiplex PCR, lists solely in-frame clones and lacks some. Here the sample spans about 9,300 clones, more than 75% being singletons. No cognate antigen is known for these TCRs. The sample taken for sequencing was peripheral blood mononuclear cells. The receptors derive from an elderly man with T-cell large granular lymphocyte leukemia. Some clones in this sample may be carry-over from other donors' samples.

The chain recombines TRBV7-2 with TRBJ2-7, with 9 bases aligning to TRBD1. Germline V CDR1 and CDR2: SGHTA, FQGNSA. The V segment lost 5 bases and the J segment 4 bases; nucleotides outside the gene matches: 6. The CDR3 has 14 amino acids. DNA of the CDR3: TGTGCCAGCAGCCCGCGGACAGGGGCATACGAGCAGTACTTC. It encodes CASSPRTGAYEQYF.

V gene TRBV27 combines with J gene TRBJ2-1; D remains ambiguous. This CDR3 region has 12 residues. Trimming removed 2 bases from V and 8 bases from J, with 7 bases in between. Germline-derived CDR1 and CDR2 are MNHEY and SMNVEV (reference sequence). CDR3 in DNA: TGTGCCAGCAGTTTACCCACAGATGAGCAGTTCTTC. Residues: CASSLPTDEQFF.

V gene TRBV6-1 combines with J gene TRBJ1-4, with D possibly matching TRBD1 (5 bases). The V gene lost 1 base and the J gene lost 8 bases, with 14 bases spanning the gap. Per germline, CDR1 MNHNS and CDR2 SASEGT. The CDR3 runs to 15 residues. The CDR3, as DNA: TGTGCCAGCAGTGAAGGACGAAAGGGGCGCGAAAAACTGTTTTTT. Protein sequence: CASSEGRKGREKLFF.

V and J are TRBV11-2 and TRBJ1-1; D gene uncertain. Looked up from germline, CDR1 is SGHAT and CDR2 is FQNNGV. This CDR3 has 15 residues. Trimming stripped 10 bases from V and 2 bases from J, with 20 bases between. CDR3: CATRGSRRINTEAFF. CDR3 sequence (DNA): TGTGCCACCCGGGGTAGCCGGCGGATTAACACTGAAGCTTTCTTT.

V gene TRBV18 combines with J gene TRBJ2-7, with a tentative D call TRBD2 (5 bases). V was cut by 2 bases and J by 2 bases, with 16 bases left in between. The CDR3 runs 16 residues. The germline gives CDR1 KGHSH, CDR2 LQKENI. The CDR3: CASSPLTDPAAYEQYF. DNA for the CDR3: TGTGCCAGCTCACCATTAACCGACCCAGCGGCCTACGAGCAGTACTTC.